A single sample is the source of the 23 T cell receptor beta chains below, sequenced in a study of cytomegalovirus exposure and HLA in healthy donors. The method was immunoSEQ multiplex PCR; TCRdb's version includes in-frame clones alone and lacks a portion of them. Here the sample spans some 240,000 clones, around 88% being singletons. The sample was PBMCs. These receptors came from a woman in her thirties in good health and CMV-seropositive.

J is TRBJ2-7 and V is TRBV15; D gene ambiguous. Germline V gene lookup returns CDR1 LNHNV and CDR2 YYDKDF (reference sequence). The V end was cut by 0 bases, the J end by 0 bases, with 12 bases between. This CDR3 contains 16 residues. The CDR3 protein is CATSRDHAVVSYEQYF. CDR3 DNA: TGTGCCACCAGCAGAGATCATGCGGTGGTCTCCTACGAGCAGTACTTC.

The J gene is TRBJ1-1, the V gene TRBV4-1; D perhaps matches TRBD1 (6 bases). The V gene lost 3 bases and the J gene lost 0 bases, with 17 bases spanning the gap. This CDR3 is 17 amino acids long. Germline assignment: CDR1 MGHRA and CDR2 YSYEKL. In nucleotides, the CDR3 is TGCGCCAGCAGCCAGTCACCTACAGGGATCCTGAACACTGAAGCTTTCTTT. As protein: CASSQSPTGILNTEAFF.

The V and J genes are TRBV6-6 and TRBJ1-3, with D possibly matching TRBD1 (6 bases). CDR3 length: 15 residues. The germline gives CDR1 MNHNY, CDR2 SVGAGI (reference sequence). Deletions cut 6 bases from V and 3 bases from J, with 15 bases between. The CDR3 sequence is CASRPTGPFGNTIYF. The CDR3 DNA is TGTGCCAGCAGGCCCACAGGGCCTTTTGGAAACACCATATATTTT.

The genes are TRBV6-1 and TRBJ2-7; TRBD2 agrees at 8 bases. CDR3 length: 15 residues. With V trimmed by 1 base and J by 4 bases, 6 bases remained unmatched. Germline V CDR1 and CDR2: MNHNS, SASEGT. CDR3 sequence (DNA): TGTGCCAGCAGTGAAGGCGGGAGGAAGGGTTACGAGCAGTACTTC. This encodes CASSEGGRKGYEQYF.

This chain links TRBV7-9 with TRBJ2-1, with 15 positions matching TRBD2. The junction had 6 bases not matched to a gene; V was cut back by 8 bases and J by 7 bases. Germline CDR1 SEHNR, CDR2 FQNEAQ (reference sequence). The CDR3 has 15 residues. For the CDR3, the DNA is TGTGCCAGCGGACTAGCGGGAGGGCCCCGTAATGAGCAGTTCTTC. Translation gives CASGLAGGPRNEQFF.

V gene TRBV5-1 combines with J gene TRBJ2-7, with 8 bases aligning to TRBD1. Germline-derived CDR1 and CDR2 are SGHRS and YFSETQ. CDR3 length: 14 residues. V was clipped by 4 bases and J by 2 bases; unmatched bases: 5. The chain's CDR3 is CASSIGQGTYEQYF. Written as DNA, the CDR3 is TGCGCCAGCAGCATCGGACAGGGTACCTACGAGCAGTACTTC.

This chain joins TRBV2 and TRBJ2-4; possibly TRBD1 for D (6 bases). CDR3 length: 16 amino acids. Germline CDR1 reads SNHLY; CDR2 reads FYNNEI. Trimming stripped 10 bases from V and 1 base from J, with 20 bases between. The CDR3 protein is CATGDSGHGAKNIQYF. CDR3 bases: TGTGCCACAGGGGATAGTGGGCATGGGGCCAAAAACATTCAGTACTTC.

The rearrangement joins TRBV27 to TRBJ2-3, with D tentatively TRBD2 (6 bases). The CDR3 runs 16 residues. Germline V gives CDR1 MNHEY, CDR2 SMNVEV (reference sequence). Between the trimmed V and J ends, which lost 8 bases and 1 base, there was a span of 19 bases. The CDR3 reads CASRGGAGRGTDTQYF. CDR3 bases: TGTGCCAGCCGGGGTGGGGCGGGACGGGGCACAGATACGCAGTATTTT.

This clone was seen just once. V is TRBV6-6 and J is TRBJ1-2; D ambiguous. The CDR3 consists of 12 residues. Trimming removed 5 bases from V and 4 bases from J, with 8 bases in between. Germline CDR1 and CDR2: MNHNY and SVGAGI (reference sequence). The CDR3 here is CASSGGSYGYTF. The CDR3 nucleotides are TGTGCCAGCAGTGGAGGGAGCTATGGCTACACCTTC.

CDR3 sequence: CASSYSTHGSYEQYF. CDR3 bases: TGTGCCAGCAGTTACTCGACTCACGGGTCCTACGAGCAGTACTTC. The J gene is TRBJ2-7, the V gene TRBV6-5; unclear D gene. V was trimmed by 0 bases and J by 1 base, leaving 10 bases between them. The V gene's germline CDR1 is MNHEY and CDR2 SVGAGI. This CDR3 has 15 residues.

The rearrangement uses TRBV15 and TRBJ2-6, with D perhaps matching TRBD1 (6 bases). V lost 0 bases, J lost 2 bases, and 8 bases lay in between. Germline loops: CDR1 LNHNV, CDR2 YYDKDF (reference sequence). The CDR3 extends over 16 amino acids. CDR3 residues: CATSRDRGPGANVLTF. For the CDR3, the DNA is TGTGCCACCAGCAGAGACAGGGGTCCTGGGGCCAACGTCCTGACTTTC. Filled out from reference TRBV15 and TRBJ2-6, the complete variable domain reads DAMVIQNPRYQVTQFGKPVTLSCSQTLNHNVMYWYQQKSSQAPKLLFHYYDKDFNNEADTPDNFQSRRPNTSFCFLDIRSPGLGDTAMYLCATSRDRGPGANVLTFGAGSRLTVL.

The gene calls are TRBV5-1 and TRBJ2-7, with 13 positions matching TRBD2. V shed 1 base and J 2 bases; nucleotides not matched to a gene: 6. The CDR3 is 17 amino acids. Per the germline V gene, CDR1 is SGHRS and CDR2 is YFSETQ. CDR3 nucleotide sequence: TGCGCCAGCAGCTTGATACTAGCGGGAGGGTTAACCTACGAGCAGTACTTC. It is translated as CASSLILAGGLTYEQYF.

This clone was found once. This chain connects TRBV7-3 to TRBJ2-1, with 11 bases that match TRBD2. This CDR3 is 15 amino acids long. The J segment lost 8 bases and the V segment lost 5 bases, leaving 8 bases of the junction unmatched. Per germline, CDR1 SGHTA and CDR2 FQGTGA. The CDR3 loop reads CASSTRLAGWHEQFF. The CDR3 DNA sequence: TGTGCCAGCAGCACCCGACTAGCGGGATGGCATGAGCAGTTCTTC.

This clone was observed a single time. This chain links TRBV19 with TRBJ2-7, with D perhaps matching TRBD1 (5 bases). The ends were cut back, 3 bases at V and 2 bases at J, with 14 bases in the middle. The length of the CDR3 is 15 residues. The germline V gene encodes CDR1 LNHDA and CDR2 SQIVND (reference sequence). CDR3 sequence: CASSIGLGLTYEQYF. The CDR3 coding sequence is TGTGCCAGTAGTATCGGATTGGGGCTCACCTACGAGCAGTACTTC.

V is TRBV27 and J is TRBJ1-5; TRBD1 agrees at 9 bases. Germline values: CDR1 MNHEY, CDR2 SMNVEV (reference sequence). The CDR3 spans 17 residues. The V segment lost 8 bases and the J segment 3 bases; nucleotides outside the gene matches: 14. The CDR3 loop reads CASGRFGDRAVNQPQHF. The CDR3 DNA reads TGTGCCAGCGGCCGATTTGGGGACAGGGCGGTCAATCAGCCCCAGCATTTT.

This chain joins TRBV7-3 and TRBJ2-3, with 11 bases aligning to TRBD1. CDR3 size: 15 residues. The J segment lost 5 bases and the V segment lost 5 bases, leaving 6 bases of the junction unmatched. CDR1 is SGHTA and CDR2 is FQGTGA in the germline V gene. As DNA, the CDR3 is TGTGCCAGCAGCCACGGACAGGGGGCCGTAGATACGCAGTATTTT. Protein sequence: CASSHGQGAVDTQYF.

The V call is TRBV6-5, the J call TRBJ2-2, with 7 bases fitting TRBD2. V dropped 5 bases and J dropped 7; count of bases not matched to a gene: 10. The germline CDR1 and CDR2 sequences are MNHEY and SVGAGI. The CDR3 is 15 amino acids. CDR3 in amino acids: CASSVSGSLSGELFF. CDR3 bases: TGTGCCAGCAGTGTTAGCGGGTCGTTGAGCGGGGAGCTGTTTTTT.

This sequence joins TRBV27 and TRBJ1-5; D not certain. V was clipped by 3 bases and J by 3 bases, with 9 bases between them. The CDR3 spans 14 residues. CDR1 and CDR2 from the germline V gene are MNHEY and SMNVEV (reference sequence). The CDR3 nucleotides are TGTGCCAGCAGTTTTGCCGGGGTCAATCAGCCCCAGCATTTT. Residues: CASSFAGVNQPQHF.

This sequence joins TRBV4-1 and TRBJ1-5, with 10 bases fitting TRBD1. Germline CDR1 MGHRA, CDR2 YSYEKL. Trimming removed 0 bases from V and 0 bases from J; junction bases left unmatched: 8. This CDR3 comprises 19 residues. In DNA form, the CDR3 reads TGCGCCAGCAGCCAAGATCCCCGGGACAGGGGTCGTAGCAATCAGCCCCAGCATTTT. Encoded protein: CASSQDPRDRGRSNQPQHF.

This chain joins TRBV7-9 and TRBJ2-1; the match to TRBD1 covers 9 bases. The CDR3 has 18 residues. The trim removed 1 base at V and 6 bases at J, leaving 13 bases unmatched. The germline V gene encodes CDR1 SEHNR and CDR2 FQNEAQ (reference sequence). The CDR3 nucleotides read TGTGCCAGCAGCTTAGGAGGAGGGACAGGGACTTTGGTCAATGAGCAGTTCTTC. Its protein is CASSLGGGTGTLVNEQFF.

V is TRBV6-5 and J is TRBJ2-1; 9 nucleotides align to TRBD2. The CDR3 length is 15 residues. Germline assignment: CDR1 MNHEY and CDR2 SVGAGI. Trimming took 5 bases from V and 8 from J; bases not matched to a gene: 10. The CDR3 nucleotides read TGTGCCAGCAGTCCGCGGGAGGGCGGGTTGGATGAGCAGTTCTTC. It specifies CASSPREGGLDEQFF.

The chain recombines TRBV4-1 with TRBJ1-1; D is possibly TRBD1 (6 bases). Germline values: CDR1 MGHRA, CDR2 YSYEKL. The V end was cut by 2 bases, the J end by 1 base, with 17 bases between. CDR3 length: 17 residues. CDR3 nucleotide sequence: TGCGCCAGCAGCCAACCACTCGAGGGGGAGTCGAACACTGAAGCTTTCTTT. Amino acids: CASSQPLEGESNTEAFF.

This sequence joins TRBV11-3 and TRBJ2-1; possibly TRBD2 for D (6 bases). The CDR3 has 13 residues. CDR1 SGHNT and CDR2 YENEEA come from the germline V gene. V dropped 5 bases and J dropped 6 bases, with 11 bases sitting between them. CDR3 amino acids: CASSVDYPNEQFF. For the CDR3, the DNA is TGTGCCAGCAGCGTGGACTACCCCAATGAGCAGTTCTTC.